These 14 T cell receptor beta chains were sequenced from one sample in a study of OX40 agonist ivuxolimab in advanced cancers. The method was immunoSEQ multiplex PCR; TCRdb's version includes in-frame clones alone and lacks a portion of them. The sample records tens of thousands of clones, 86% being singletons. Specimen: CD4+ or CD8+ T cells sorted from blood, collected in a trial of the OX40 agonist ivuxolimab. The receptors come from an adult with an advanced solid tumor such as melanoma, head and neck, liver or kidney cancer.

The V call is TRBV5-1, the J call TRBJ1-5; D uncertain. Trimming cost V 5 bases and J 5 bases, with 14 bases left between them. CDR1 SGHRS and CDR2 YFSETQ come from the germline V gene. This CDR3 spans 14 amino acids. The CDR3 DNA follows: TGCGCCAGCAGACCAGACGAGGGTTATCAGCCCCAGCATTTT. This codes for CASRPDEGYQPQHF.

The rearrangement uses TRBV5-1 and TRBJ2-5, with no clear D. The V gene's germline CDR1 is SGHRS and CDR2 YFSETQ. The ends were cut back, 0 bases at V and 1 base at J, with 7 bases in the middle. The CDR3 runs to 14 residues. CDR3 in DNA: TGCGCCAGCAGCTTGGAAGGCACCCAAGAGACCCAGTACTTC. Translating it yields CASSLEGTQETQYF.

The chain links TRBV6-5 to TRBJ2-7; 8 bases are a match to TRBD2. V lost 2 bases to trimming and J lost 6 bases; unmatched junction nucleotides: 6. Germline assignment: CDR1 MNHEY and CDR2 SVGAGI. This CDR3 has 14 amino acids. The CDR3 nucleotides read TGTGCCAGCAGTTACACGGGGACTAGTAGCGAGCAGTACTTC. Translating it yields CASSYTGTSSEQYF.

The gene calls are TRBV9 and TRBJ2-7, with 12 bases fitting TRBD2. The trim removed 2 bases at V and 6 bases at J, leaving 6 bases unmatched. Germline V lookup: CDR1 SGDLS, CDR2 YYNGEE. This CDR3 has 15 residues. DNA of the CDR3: TGTGCCAGCAGCGTCTCCGGGACTAGCGGGCGCGAGCAGTACTTC. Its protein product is CASSVSGTSGREQYF.

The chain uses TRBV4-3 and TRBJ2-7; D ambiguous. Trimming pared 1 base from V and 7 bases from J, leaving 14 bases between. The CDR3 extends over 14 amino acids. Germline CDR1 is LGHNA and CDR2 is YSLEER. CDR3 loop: CASSQGNLLNEQYF. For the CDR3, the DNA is TGCGCCAGCAGCCAAGGAAACCTTCTAAATGAGCAGTACTTC.

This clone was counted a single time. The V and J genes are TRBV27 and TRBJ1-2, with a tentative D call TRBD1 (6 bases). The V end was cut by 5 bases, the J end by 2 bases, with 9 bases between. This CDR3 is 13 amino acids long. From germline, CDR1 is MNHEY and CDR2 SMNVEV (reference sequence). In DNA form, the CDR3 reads TGTGCCAGCAGTCCGGGACACAACTATGGCTACACCTTC. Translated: CASSPGHNYGYTF.

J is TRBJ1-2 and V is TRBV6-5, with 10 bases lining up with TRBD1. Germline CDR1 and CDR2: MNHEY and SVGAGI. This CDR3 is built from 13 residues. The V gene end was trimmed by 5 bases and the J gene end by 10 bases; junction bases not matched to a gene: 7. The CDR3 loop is CASSTPGQGSYTF. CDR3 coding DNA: TGTGCCAGCAGTACGCCGGGACAGGGGTCCTACACCTTC.

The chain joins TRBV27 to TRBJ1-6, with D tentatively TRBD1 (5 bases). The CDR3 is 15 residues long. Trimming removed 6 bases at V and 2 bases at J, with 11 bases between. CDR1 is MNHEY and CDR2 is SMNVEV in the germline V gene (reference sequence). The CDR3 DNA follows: TGTGCCAGCAGAAAACAGGTTCCCTATAATTCACCCCTCCACTTT. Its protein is CASRKQVPYNSPLHF.

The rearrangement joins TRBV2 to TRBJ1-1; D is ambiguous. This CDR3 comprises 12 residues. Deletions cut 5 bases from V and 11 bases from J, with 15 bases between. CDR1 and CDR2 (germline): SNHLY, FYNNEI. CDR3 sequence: CASSLLGQEAFF. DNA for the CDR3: TGTGCCAGCAGTTTGCTGGGCCAGGAGGCTTTCTTT.

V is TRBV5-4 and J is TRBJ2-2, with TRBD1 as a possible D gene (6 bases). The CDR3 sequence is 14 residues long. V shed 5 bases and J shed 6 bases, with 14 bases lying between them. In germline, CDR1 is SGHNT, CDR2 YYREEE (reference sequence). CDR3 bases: TGTGCCAGCAGTCCAACCCAGGGGCCCGGGGAGCTGTTTTTT. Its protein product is CASSPTQGPGELFF.

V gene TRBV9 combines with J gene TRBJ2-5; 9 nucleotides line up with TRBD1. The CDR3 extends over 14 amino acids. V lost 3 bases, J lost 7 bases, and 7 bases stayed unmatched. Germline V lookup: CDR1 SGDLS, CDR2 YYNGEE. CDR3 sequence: CASSAVDRGMTQYF. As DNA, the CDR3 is TGTGCCAGCAGCGCAGTGGACAGGGGCATGACCCAGTACTTC.

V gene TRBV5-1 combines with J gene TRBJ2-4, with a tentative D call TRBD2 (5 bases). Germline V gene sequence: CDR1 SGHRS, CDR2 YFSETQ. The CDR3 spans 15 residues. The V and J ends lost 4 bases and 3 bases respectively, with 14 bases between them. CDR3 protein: CASSPVRDDKNIQYF. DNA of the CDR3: TGCGCCAGCAGCCCAGTTCGGGATGACAAAAACATTCAGTACTTC.

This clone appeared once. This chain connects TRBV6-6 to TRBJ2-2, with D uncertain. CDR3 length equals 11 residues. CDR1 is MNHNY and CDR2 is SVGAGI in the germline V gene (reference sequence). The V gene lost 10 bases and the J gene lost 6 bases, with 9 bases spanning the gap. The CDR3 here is CATRVPGELFF. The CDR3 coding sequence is TGTGCCACCCGAGTTCCCGGGGAGCTGTTTTTT.

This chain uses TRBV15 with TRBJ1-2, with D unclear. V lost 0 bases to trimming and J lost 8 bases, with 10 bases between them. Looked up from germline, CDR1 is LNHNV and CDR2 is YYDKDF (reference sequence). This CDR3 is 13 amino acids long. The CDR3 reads CATSRDIWGGYTF. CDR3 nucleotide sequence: TGTGCCACCAGCAGAGATATTTGGGGAGGCTACACCTTC. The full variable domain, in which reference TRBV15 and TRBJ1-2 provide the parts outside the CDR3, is DAMVIQNPRYQVTQFGKPVTLSCSQTLNHNVMYWYQQKSSQAPKLLFHYYDKDFNNEADTPDNFQSRRPNTSFCFLDIRSPGLGDTAMYLCATSRDIWGGYTFGSGTRLTVV.